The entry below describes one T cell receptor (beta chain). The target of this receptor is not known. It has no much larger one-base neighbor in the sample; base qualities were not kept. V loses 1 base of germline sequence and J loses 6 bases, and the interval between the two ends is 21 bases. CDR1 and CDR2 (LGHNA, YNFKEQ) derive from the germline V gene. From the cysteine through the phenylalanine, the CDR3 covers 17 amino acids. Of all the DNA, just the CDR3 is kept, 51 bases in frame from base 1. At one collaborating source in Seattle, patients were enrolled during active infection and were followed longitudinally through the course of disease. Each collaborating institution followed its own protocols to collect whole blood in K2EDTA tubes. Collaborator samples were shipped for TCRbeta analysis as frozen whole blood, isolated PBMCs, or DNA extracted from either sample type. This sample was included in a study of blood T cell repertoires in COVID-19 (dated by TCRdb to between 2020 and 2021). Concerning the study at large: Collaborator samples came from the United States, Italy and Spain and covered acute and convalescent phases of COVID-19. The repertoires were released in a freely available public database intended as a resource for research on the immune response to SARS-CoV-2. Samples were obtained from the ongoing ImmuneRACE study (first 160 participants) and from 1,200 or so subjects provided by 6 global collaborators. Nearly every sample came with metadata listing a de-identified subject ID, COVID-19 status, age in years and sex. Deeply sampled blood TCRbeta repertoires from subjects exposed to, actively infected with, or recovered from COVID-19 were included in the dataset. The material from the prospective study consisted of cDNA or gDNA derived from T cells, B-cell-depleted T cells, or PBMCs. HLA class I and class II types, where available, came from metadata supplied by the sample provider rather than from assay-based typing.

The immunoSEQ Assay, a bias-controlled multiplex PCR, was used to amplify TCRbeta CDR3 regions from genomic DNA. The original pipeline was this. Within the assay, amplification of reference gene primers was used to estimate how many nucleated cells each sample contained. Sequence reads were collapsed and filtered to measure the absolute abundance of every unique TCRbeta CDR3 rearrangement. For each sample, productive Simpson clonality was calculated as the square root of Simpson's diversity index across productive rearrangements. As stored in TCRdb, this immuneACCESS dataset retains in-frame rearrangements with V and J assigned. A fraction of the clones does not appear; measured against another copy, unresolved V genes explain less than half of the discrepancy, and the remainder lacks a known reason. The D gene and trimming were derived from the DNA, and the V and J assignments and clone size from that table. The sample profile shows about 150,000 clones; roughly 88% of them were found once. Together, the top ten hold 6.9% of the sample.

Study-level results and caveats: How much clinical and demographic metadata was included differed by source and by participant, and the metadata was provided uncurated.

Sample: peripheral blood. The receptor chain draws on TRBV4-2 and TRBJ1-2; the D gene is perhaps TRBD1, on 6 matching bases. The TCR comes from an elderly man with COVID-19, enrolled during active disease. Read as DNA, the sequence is TGTGCCAGCAGCCAAGCGGTTCCAGGGGCTTCCCCACATGGCTACACCTTC. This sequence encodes CASSQAVPGASPHGYTF.